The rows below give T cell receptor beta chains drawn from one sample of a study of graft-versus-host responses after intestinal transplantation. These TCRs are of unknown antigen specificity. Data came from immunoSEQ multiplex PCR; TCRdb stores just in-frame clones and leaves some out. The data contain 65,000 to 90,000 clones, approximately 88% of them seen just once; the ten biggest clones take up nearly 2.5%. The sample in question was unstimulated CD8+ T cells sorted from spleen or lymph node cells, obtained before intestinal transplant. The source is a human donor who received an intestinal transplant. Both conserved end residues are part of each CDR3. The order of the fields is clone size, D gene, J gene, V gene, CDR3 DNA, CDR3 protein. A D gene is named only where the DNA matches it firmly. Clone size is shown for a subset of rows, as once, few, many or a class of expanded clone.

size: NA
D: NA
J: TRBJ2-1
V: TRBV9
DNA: TGTGCCAGCAGCGTAGCGTCCTACAATGAGCAGTTCTTC
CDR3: CASSVASYNEQFF

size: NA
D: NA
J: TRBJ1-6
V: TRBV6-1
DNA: TGTGCCAGCATTGCTAGAGGAGCTAATTCACCCCTCCACTTT
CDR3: CASIARGANSPLHF

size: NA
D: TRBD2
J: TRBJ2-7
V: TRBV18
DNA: TGTGCCAGCTCACCAGGACTAGCGGGAACCTACGAGCAGTACTTC
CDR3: CASSPGLAGTYEQYF

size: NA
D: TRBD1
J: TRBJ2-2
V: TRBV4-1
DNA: TGCGCCAGCAGCGACAGGGCCAACACCGGGGAGCTGTTTTTT
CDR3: CASSDRANTGELFF

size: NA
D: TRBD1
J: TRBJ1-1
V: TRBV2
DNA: TGTGCCAGCAGGCAGACAGGGGGTATCTTTGAAGCTTTCTTT
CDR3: CASRQTGGIFEAFF

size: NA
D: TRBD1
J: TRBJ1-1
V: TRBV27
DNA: TGTGCCAGCAGCCCGGACAGGGAGGCCACTGAAGCTTTCTTT
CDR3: CASSPDREATEAFF

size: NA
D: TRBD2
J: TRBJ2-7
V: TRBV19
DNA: TGTGCCAGTAGTACCCGACTAGCGGGAGGGCCATCTAACTACGAGCAGTACTTC
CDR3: CASSTRLAGGPSNYEQYF

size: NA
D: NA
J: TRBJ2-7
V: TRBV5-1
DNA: TGCGCCAGCAGCTTGAGAGCGACGGTACCATACGAGCAGTACTTC
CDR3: CASSLRATVPYEQYF

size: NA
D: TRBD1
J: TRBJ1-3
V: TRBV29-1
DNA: TGCAGCGTTGAAGTAACGGCAGGGGGACGGAGCTCTGGAAACACCATATATTTT
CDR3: CSVEVTAGGRSSGNTIYF

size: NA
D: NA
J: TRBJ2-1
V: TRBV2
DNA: TGTGCCAGCAGTCCCATTTACAGGTTAACCGCCTACAATGAGCAGTTCTTC
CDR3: CASSPIYRLTAYNEQFF

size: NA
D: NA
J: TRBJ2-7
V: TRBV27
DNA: TGTGCCAGCAGTTTATCCTTCTCCTACGAGCAGTACTTC
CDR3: CASSLSFSYEQYF

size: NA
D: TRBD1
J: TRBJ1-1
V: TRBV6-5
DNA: TGTGCCAGCAGTGGGGACAGGAACACTGAAGCTTTCTTT
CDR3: CASSGDRNTEAFF

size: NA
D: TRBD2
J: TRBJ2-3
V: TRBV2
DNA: TGTGCCGGGGGTCTAGCGGGAATGGATACGCAGTATTTT
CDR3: CAGGLAGMDTQYF

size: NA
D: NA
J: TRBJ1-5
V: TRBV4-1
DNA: TGCGCCAGCAGCCAAGACGGCGGTCAGCCCCAGCATTTT
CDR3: CASSQDGGQPQHF

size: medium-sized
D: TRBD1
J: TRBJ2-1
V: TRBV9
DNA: TGTGCCAGCAGCGCCGATCCGGCCGGGACAGGGTCCAATGAGCAGTTCTTC
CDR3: CASSADPAGTGSNEQFF

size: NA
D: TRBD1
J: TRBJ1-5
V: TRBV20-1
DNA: TGCAGACACAGGGGGCCCCAGCATTTT
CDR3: CRHRGPQHF

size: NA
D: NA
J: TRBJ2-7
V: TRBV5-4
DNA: TGTGCCAGCAGTTATAGGGGCACCGAGCAGTACTTC
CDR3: CASSYRGTEQYF

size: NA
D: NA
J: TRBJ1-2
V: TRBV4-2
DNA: TGTGCCAGCAGCCAAGGCCCCCGCGAGGAGGACTATGGCTACACCTTC
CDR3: CASSQGPREEDYGYTF

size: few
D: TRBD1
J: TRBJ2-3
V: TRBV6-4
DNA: TGTGCCAGCAGTGACTCGACAGGGCCAGATACGCAGTATTTT
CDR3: CASSDSTGPDTQYF

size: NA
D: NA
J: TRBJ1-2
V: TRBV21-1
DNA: TGTGCCAGCAGCCAGCGGGGACTGTTTTATGGCTACACCTTC
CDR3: CASSQRGLFYGYTF

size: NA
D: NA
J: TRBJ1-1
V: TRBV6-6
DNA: TGTGCCAGCAGTTACGGCGAGGTCGGAGCTTTCTTT
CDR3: CASSYGEVGAFF

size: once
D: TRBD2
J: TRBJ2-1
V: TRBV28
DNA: TGTGCCAGCAGTTTATCAGTATCACGAAGGCTACTAGCGGGCGATTACAATGAGCAGTTCTTC
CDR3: CASSLSVSRRLLAGDYNEQFF

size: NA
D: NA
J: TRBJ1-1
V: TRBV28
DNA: TGTGCCAGCAGTTTTTCGGGGGGCAGGACTGAAGCTTTCTTT
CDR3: CASSFSGGRTEAFF

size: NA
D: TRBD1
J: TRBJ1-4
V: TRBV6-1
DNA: TGTGCCAGCAGTGAACGAAGGGGACAGGCCAATGAAAAACTGTTTTTT
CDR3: CASSERRGQANEKLFF